Each of the 10 T cell receptor beta chains below was sequenced from the same sample in a study of T cell repertoires in cytomegalovirus infection (dated 2019 in TCRdb). Data came from an Illumina HiSeq 1500. Using fastp trimming at Q25 and MiXCR clonotype assembly, TCRdb reanalyzed the public sequencing data and kept in-frame beta chains. Rows are unified per CDR3 protein, each entry keeping the most common DNA and genes. The table for this sample lists hundreds of thousands of distinct CDR3 sequences; about 24% of them were counted only once. 8% of the sample comes from the top ten. The sequencing input was CD8+ T cells from PBMCs. The receptors come from a human donor in good health (CMV status not recorded). Some clones in this sample may be carry-over from other donors' samples.

This clonotype occurred many times. The chain combines TRBV7-8 with TRBJ2-1; D not certain. This CDR3 spans 17 amino acids. Trimming pared 2 bases from V and 6 bases from J, leaving 20 bases between. In germline, CDR1 is SGHVS, CDR2 FQNEAQ. The CDR3 reads CASSLWRTQNTLNEQFF. The CDR3 region has the DNA TGTGCCAGCAGCTTATGGCGAACGCAAAACACCCTCAATGAGCAGTTCTTC. Together with reference TRBV7-8 and TRBJ2-1, the CDR3 gives the full variable domain: GAGVSQSPRYKVAKRGQDVALRCDPISGHVSLFWYQQALGQGPEFLTYFQNEAQLDKSGLPSDRFFAERPEGSVSTLKIQRTQQEDSAVYLCASSLWRTQNTLNEQFFGPGTRLTVL.

The chain employs TRBV10-3 and TRBJ2-7; D perhaps matches TRBD2 (6 bases). CDR3 length equals 12 residues. Germline V CDR1 and CDR2: ENHRY, SYGVKD. Trimming left V 2 bases short and J 5 bases short, with 7 bases between. The CDR3 protein is CAISEGGDEQYV. CDR3 DNA sequence: TGTGCCATCAGTGAGGGAGGGGACGAGCAGTACGTC.

This clonotype was recorded many times. The rearrangement links TRBV7-2 to TRBJ1-2; D uncertain. Between the trimmed V and J ends, which lost 10 bases and 5 bases, there was a span of 11 bases. The CDR3 is 11 residues long. Germline CDR1 is SGHTA and CDR2 is FQGNSA. The CDR3 nucleotides read TGTGCCACTCTGTTCGGGTATGGCTACACCTTC. This codes for CATLFGYGYTF.

This clonotype came up a few times. The rearrangement uses TRBV4-2 and TRBJ1-1; 8 positions match TRBD1. The germline V gene encodes CDR1 LGHNA and CDR2 YNFKEQ. This CDR3 contains 15 residues. The V and J ends lost 3 bases and 5 bases, in that order; junction bases with no gene match: 8. The chain's CDR3 is CASSQRTGPWTEAFF. In DNA, the CDR3 is TGTGCCAGCAGCCAGAGGACAGGGCCTTGGACTGAAGCTTTCTTT.

As regards this clonotype: At one end, the junction sequence differs from germline, possibly due to a read error. The chain uses TRBV28 and TRBJ1-4; 9 bases are shared with TRBD1. Germline V gene data show CDR1 as MDHEN and CDR2 as SYDVKM. The CDR3 spans 14 residues. CDR3 in amino acids: CAGSQYRGLEKLFF. DNA for the CDR3: TGTGCCGGCAGTCAATACAGGGGGCTTGAAAAACTGTTTTTT.

As regards this clonotype: This may be a read error, as it is one base from a much larger clone. The chain carries TRBV6-6 and TRBJ2-5, with TRBD1 matching over 8 bases. Trimming removed 4 bases from V and 3 bases from J; junction bases left unmatched: 10. Per germline, CDR1 MNHNY and CDR2 SVGAGI (reference sequence). The CDR3 loop spans 16 amino acids. The CDR3 region is CASSSLSGQDKETQYF. In nucleotides, the CDR3 is TGTGCCAGCAGTTCTTTGTCGGGACAGGATAAAGAGACCCAGTACTTC.

This clonotype was observed a few times. The rearrangement links TRBV14 to TRBJ2-3, with 7 bases aligning to TRBD2. This CDR3 spans 17 amino acids. CDR1 is SGHDN, CDR2 FVKESK, per germline. The V and J ends lost 0 bases and 2 bases, in that order; junction bases with no gene match: 8. The CDR3: CASSQDWPSGLTDTQYF. CDR3 nucleotides: TGTGCCAGCAGCCAAGATTGGCCTAGCGGACTCACAGATACGCAGTATTTT.

This clonotype was seen a handful of times. This chain uses TRBV27 with TRBJ2-3; 15 nucleotides line up with TRBD2. CDR3 length: 16 amino acids. Germline lookup yields CDR1 MNHEY and CDR2 SMNVEV (reference sequence). V gave up 6 bases and J gave up 4 bases; unmatched junction bases: 5. The CDR3 loop reads CASRAWTSGGADTQYF. For the CDR3, the DNA is TGTGCCAGCAGAGCTTGGACTAGCGGGGGGGCAGATACGCAGTATTTT.

A word on this clonotype: This may be a read error, as it is one base from a much larger clone. The chain links TRBV7-8 to TRBJ2-1; D is unclear. CDR3 length: 13 residues. Germline loops: CDR1 SGHVS, CDR2 FQNEAQ. The CDR3 coding sequence is TGTGCCTGCAGCTTAGCAAGGTACAATGAGCAGTTCTTC. Translating gives CACSLARYNEQFF.

This chain joins TRBV29-1 and TRBJ2-1, with a tentative D call TRBD1 (7 bases). Between the trimmed V and J ends, which lost 1 base and 8 bases, there was a span of 15 bases. Looked up from germline, CDR1 is SQVTM and CDR2 is ANQGSEA. The CDR3 has 14 residues. The CDR3 DNA reads TGCAGCGTTGAAGGCGTAGGAGGGGGCGATGAGCAGTTCTTC. Protein sequence: CSVEGVGGGDEQFF.